The 30 T cell receptor beta chains in this list originate from one sample, sequenced in a study of blood T cell repertoires in COVID-19. Profiling relied on immunoSEQ multiplex PCR, and the TCRdb table lists in-frame clones only, not all of them. The table shows hundreds of thousands of clones, with around 88% occurring only once. The sequenced material came from peripheral blood. All receptors derive from a woman aged 25 to 39 with acute or convalescent COVID-19.

V usage is TRBV19 and J usage is TRBJ2-5; D is unclear. The CDR3 has 15 residues. Germline V gives CDR1 LNHDA, CDR2 SQIVND (reference sequence). V gave up 3 bases and J gave up 1 base, with 12 bases separating them. CDR3 in amino acids: CASSIRPHSQETQYF. In DNA form, the CDR3 reads TGTGCCAGTAGTATTCGGCCTCACAGCCAAGAGACCCAGTACTTC.

The chain combines TRBV4-1 with TRBJ2-5; TRBD1 matches 11 bases. The J segment lost 4 bases and the V segment lost 0 bases, leaving 16 bases of the junction unmatched. The CDR3 has 20 residues. Germline values: CDR1 MGHRA, CDR2 YSYEKL. The CDR3 region is CASSQDARTGGLGSLETQYF. The CDR3 nucleotides read TGCGCCAGCAGCCAAGATGCTAGGACAGGGGGCCTAGGGTCGTTAGAGACCCAGTACTTC.

J is TRBJ2-5 and V is TRBV7-8, with D perhaps matching TRBD1 (5 bases). V lost 2 bases to trimming and J lost 2 bases, with 12 bases between them. The CDR3 has 15 residues. In germline, CDR1 is SGHVS, CDR2 FQNEAQ. DNA for the CDR3: TGTGCCAGCAGCTTACAACAGGAAATACAAGAGACCCAGTACTTC. It codes for CASSLQQEIQETQYF.

The chain carries TRBV18 and TRBJ1-2; D may be TRBD1 (5 bases). Germline-derived CDR1 and CDR2 are KGHSH and LQKENI. Between the trimmed V and J ends, which lost 2 bases and 6 bases, there was a span of 10 bases. The CDR3 spans 13 residues. CDR3 nucleotide sequence: TGTGCCAGCTCACCAGGGGGGAACGATGGCTACACCTTC. Protein product: CASSPGGNDGYTF. Based on the CDR3 plus reference TRBV18 and TRBJ1-2, the full variable domain is NAGVMQNPRHLVRRRGQEARLRCSPMKGHSHVYWYRQLPEEGLKFMVYLQKENIIDESGMPKERFSAEFPKEGPSILRIQQVVRGDSAAYFCASSPGGNDGYTFGSGTRLTVV.

This chain connects TRBV28 to TRBJ1-4; a weak D match, TRBD1 (6 bases). From germline, CDR1 is MDHEN and CDR2 SYDVKM. There are 17 residues in the CDR3. Trimming shortened V by 3 bases and J by 6 bases, and 20 bases separated the two germline ends. The DNA for the CDR3 is TGTGCCAGCAGTTTCCCATCGCGAGGGGGTTTGGATGAAAAACTGTTTTTT. Its translation is CASSFPSRGGLDEKLFF.

The chain couples TRBV6-6 to TRBJ1-1; 12 nucleotides match TRBD1. This CDR3 has 14 residues. Losses at the gene ends were 10 bases for V and 8 bases for J; bases not matched to a gene: 11. Germline assignment: CDR1 MNHNY and CDR2 SVGAGI (reference sequence). CDR3 sequence (DNA): TGTGCCACCGTCGCCGGGACAGGGGGCGTGGAAGCTTTCTTT. It is translated as CATVAGTGGVEAFF.

This chain links TRBV5-6 with TRBJ2-1; 8 bases match TRBD2. Germline loops: CDR1 SGHDT, CDR2 YYEEEE. This CDR3 region has 13 residues. V was pared by 3 bases and J by 7 bases, with 3 bases of the junction left unmatched. CDR3 sequence reads: CASSWTSLNEQFF. For the CDR3, the DNA is TGTGCCAGCAGCTGGACTAGCCTTAATGAGCAGTTCTTC.

The chain carries TRBV4-1 and TRBJ1-5; D perhaps matches TRBD1 (6 bases). Germline V gene lookup returns CDR1 MGHRA and CDR2 YSYEKL. CDR3 length: 15 residues. With 3 bases removed from V and 1 base from J, the gap between germline ends came to 10 bases. The CDR3 sequence is CASSQDSVSNQPQHF. The CDR3 DNA is TGCGCCAGCAGCCAGGACAGTGTGAGCAATCAGCCCCAGCATTTT.

The chain joins TRBV27 to TRBJ2-7, with 8 bases identical to TRBD1. J was trimmed by 1 base and V by 2 bases; bases with no gene match: 7. CDR3 length equals 16 residues. From germline, CDR1 is MNHEY and CDR2 SMNVEV (reference sequence). The CDR3 reads CASSLRQGARSYEQYF. In DNA, the CDR3 is TGTGCCAGCAGTTTACGGCAGGGGGCGAGGTCCTACGAGCAGTACTTC.

This clone was counted ten times or more. The chain employs TRBV12-5 and TRBJ2-5, with D tentatively TRBD2 (5 bases). V was shortened by 6 bases and J by 7 bases, with 9 bases between the two germline ends. Germline CDR1 and CDR2: LGHNT and FRNRAP. The CDR3 has 11 residues. In DNA, the CDR3 is TGTGCTAGTGGAAACGAGGGGACCCAGTACTTC. Residues: CASGNEGTQYF.

The chain combines TRBV5-1 with TRBJ2-7; D perhaps matches TRBD2 (5 bases). Looked up from germline, CDR1 is SGHRS and CDR2 is YFSETQ. The CDR3 spans 13 residues. V dropped 6 bases and J dropped 7 bases, with 17 bases sitting between them. The CDR3 region is CASKGQESGEQYF. CDR3 DNA sequence: TGCGCCAGCAAAGGGCAGGAGAGCGGAGAGCAGTACTTC.

The chain uses TRBV11-2 and TRBJ2-5; no clear D gene. The V and J ends lost 5 bases and 6 bases respectively, with 13 bases between them. The CDR3 has 13 residues. Germline CDR1 is SGHAT and CDR2 is FQNNGV. The CDR3 spells CASSPTWRQTQYF. DNA of the CDR3: TGTGCCAGCAGCCCCACGTGGCGGCAGACCCAGTACTTC.

V and J are TRBV9 and TRBJ2-1, with a weak D call TRBD2 (6 bases). The CDR3 extends over 14 amino acids. V lost 4 bases and J lost 8, with 16 bases in between. CDR1 is SGDLS and CDR2 is YYNGEE in the germline V gene. The CDR3 here is CASSPSGRGDEQFF. Here the CDR3 DNA reads TGTGCCAGCAGCCCAAGCGGGCGGGGCGATGAGCAGTTCTTC.

This chain uses TRBV2 with TRBJ2-7; no clear D gene. This CDR3 is built from 11 residues. V lost 9 bases and J 6 bases, leaving 12 bases between the germline ends. The V gene's germline CDR1 is SNHLY and CDR2 FYNNEI. DNA for the CDR3: TGTGCCAGTTACCGTCGGTCCGAGCAGTACTTC. This encodes CASYRRSEQYF.

This chain uses TRBV28 with TRBJ2-5, with D possibly being TRBD2 (5 bases). CDR3 length equals 16 residues. From germline, CDR1 is MDHEN and CDR2 SYDVKM. V was shortened by 7 bases and J by 5 bases, with 23 bases between the two germline ends. This CDR3 reads CASTPGRAARGETQYF. The CDR3 nucleotides read TGTGCCAGCACCCCAGGCCGGGCAGCCAGAGGGGAGACCCAGTACTTC.

The gene calls are TRBV6-4 and TRBJ1-6; 7 bases are shared with TRBD1. This CDR3 contains 15 residues. Germline V gives CDR1 MRHNA, CDR2 SNTAGT. V was pared by 2 bases and J by 8 bases, with 6 bases of the junction left unmatched. Written as DNA, the CDR3 is TGTGCCAGCAGTGACGACAGGGCATCGGATTCACCCCTCCACTTT. It specifies CASSDDRASDSPLHF.

The chain uses TRBV18 and TRBJ2-3, with D hard to call. With 4 bases removed from V and 5 bases from J, the gap between germline ends came to 10 bases. Germline assignment: CDR1 KGHSH and CDR2 LQKENI. The CDR3 is made up of 13 amino acids. The CDR3 protein is CASSLAGLDTQYF. CDR3 coding DNA: TGTGCCAGCTCACTCGCCGGGTTAGATACGCAGTATTTT.

This clone occurred once. V gene TRBV11-2 combines with J gene TRBJ1-1; a possible D gene is TRBD1 (6 bases). CDR3 size: 13 residues. CDR1 and CDR2 from the germline V gene are SGHAT and FQNNGV. V dropped 3 bases and J dropped 3 bases, with 8 bases sitting between them. For the CDR3, the DNA is TGTGCCAGCAGCTTCTACAGGGACACTGAAGCTTTCTTT. Translated, it gives CASSFYRDTEAFF.

The genes are TRBV18 and TRBJ1-4; 7 nucleotides match TRBD1. Trimming took 8 bases from V and 7 from J; bases not matched to a gene: 10. The CDR3 totals 14 residues. The germline V gene has CDR1 KGHSH and CDR2 LQKENI. CDR3 residues: CASREGTVVEKLFF. CDR3 coding DNA: TGTGCCAGCCGTGAGGGGACAGTCGTTGAAAAACTGTTTTTT.

The V and J genes are TRBV9 and TRBJ2-3; TRBD2 matches 7 bases. V was clipped by 4 bases and J by 1 base; unmatched bases: 24. The CDR3 extends over 21 amino acids. Germline V gene sequence: CDR1 SGDLS, CDR2 YYNGEE. The CDR3 sequence is CASSPHGKWQRRGDGTDTQYF. CDR3 in DNA: TGTGCCAGCAGCCCTCACGGCAAATGGCAAAGACGGGGGGACGGCACAGATACGCAGTATTTT.

A single count supports this clone. In DNA form, the CDR3 reads TGTGCCAGCAGTAGCACAGGGACCACTGAAGCTTTCTTT. Protein: CASSSTGTTEAFF. V is TRBV27 and J is TRBJ1-1, with a possible D match to TRBD1 (6 bases). There are 13 residues in the CDR3. V lost 5 bases, J lost 4 bases, and 11 bases lay in between. In germline, CDR1 is MNHEY, CDR2 SMNVEV (reference sequence).

This chain joins TRBV6-5 and TRBJ2-7, with D unclear. The CDR3 runs 14 residues. Trimming removed 3 bases from V and 1 base from J, with 10 bases in between. In germline, CDR1 is MNHEY, CDR2 SVGAGI. The CDR3 is CASSYSTPSYEQYF. CDR3 coding DNA: TGTGCCAGCAGTTATTCGACACCATCCTACGAGCAGTACTTC.

The chain has TRBV4-2 and TRBJ2-1, with 8 bases identical to TRBD1. Trimming at V came to 0 bases and at J to 4 bases, leaving 5 bases not matched to a gene. Germline V gene lookup returns CDR1 LGHNA and CDR2 YNFKEQ. The CDR3 length is 16 residues. CDR3 nucleotide sequence: TGTGCCAGCAGCCAAGAAATGCAGGGGGCTTACAATGAGCAGTTCTTC. Translated: CASSQEMQGAYNEQFF.

This sequence joins TRBV24-1 and TRBJ1-2; 7 bases match TRBD1. V was pared by 7 bases and J by 8 bases, with 15 bases of the junction left unmatched. Germline-derived CDR1 and CDR2 are KGHDR and SFDVKD. The CDR3 runs 15 residues. The CDR3 region has the DNA TGTGCCACCAGAGGACGGACAGGACGCGCGGAGGGCTACACCTTC. This gives the protein CATRGRTGRAEGYTF.

This clone was recorded a few times. The genes are TRBV3-1 (or the pseudogene TRBV3-2) and TRBJ1-2; D gene unclear. The ends were cut back, 1 base at V and 0 bases at J, with 9 bases in the middle. This CDR3 contains 15 residues. Germline CDR1 LGHDT, CDR2 YNNKEL (reference sequence). The CDR3: CASSQVRTSNYGYTF. CDR3 bases: TGTGCCAGCAGCCAAGTTAGAACCTCTAACTATGGCTACACCTTC.

The chain has TRBV27 and TRBJ1-1, with 7 bases matching TRBD1. V trimming: 8 bases; J trimming: 0 bases; junction bases outside the gene matches: 6. The CDR3 totals 14 residues. In germline, CDR1 is MNHEY, CDR2 SMNVEV (reference sequence). In DNA, the CDR3 is TGTGCCAGCCGTCGACAGGGCTTGAACACTGAAGCTTTCTTT. Translation: CASRRQGLNTEAFF.

The rearrangement links TRBV27 to TRBJ1-1; 7 bases line up with TRBD1. The germline CDR1 and CDR2 sequences are MNHEY and SMNVEV (reference sequence). V lost 2 bases, J lost 0 bases, and 9 bases stayed unmatched. There are 17 residues in the CDR3. The CDR3 bases are TGTGCCAGCAGTTTACATTATCCCGGGACAGTGAACACTGAAGCTTTCTTT. Its protein product is CASSLHYPGTVNTEAFF.

This chain links TRBV11-3 with TRBJ2-1; 8 nucleotides line up with TRBD1. This CDR3 region has 13 residues. CDR1 is SGHNT and CDR2 is YENEEA in the germline V gene. Unmatched junction bases numbered 4, after V lost 2 bases and J lost 10 bases. The DNA of the CDR3 is TGTGCCAGCAGCTTACAGGGGGCTCGGGAGCAGTTCTTC. It translates to CASSLQGAREQFF.

The chain links TRBV2 to TRBJ1-2; TRBD1 aligns across 7 bases. Germline CDR1 reads SNHLY; CDR2 reads FYNNEI. J was trimmed by 4 bases and V by 3 bases; bases with no gene match: 5. The CDR3 is 14 residues long. DNA of the CDR3: TGTGCCAGCAGTGATCTTCCAGGGGGCTATGGCTACACCTTC. Residues: CASSDLPGGYGYTF.

CDR3 sequence: CASSYRQGTDTQYF. The CDR3 nucleotides read TGCGCCAGCAGCTACAGACAGGGTACAGATACGCAGTATTTT. V and J are TRBV5-1 and TRBJ2-3; TRBD1 agrees at 7 bases. The CDR3 is 14 amino acids. The V and J ends lost 3 bases and 3 bases, in that order; junction bases with no gene match: 4. Germline V gene data show CDR1 as SGHRS and CDR2 as YFSETQ.